This T cell receptor beta chain emerged from a study of T cells after yellow fever vaccination. TCRdb used MiXCR to reprocess the 5' RACE reads, holding one entry per CDR3 protein. The profile shows approximately 510,000 distinct CDR3 sequences, 20% to 25% of them singletons. Trimming took 4 bases from V and 6 from J; bases not matched to a gene: 8. The CDR3 is made up of 16 amino acids. Germline CDR1 and CDR2: SGHDT and YYEEEE. The sequence was obtained from a man between 18 and 29 years old who received the YFV17D yellow fever vaccine. The sample consisted of PBMCs, taken about 21 days after the first yellow fever vaccination. The chain carries TRBV5-6 and TRBJ2-2; 11 bases are shared with TRBD1. As DNA, the CDR3 is TGTGCCAGCAGCAGTCCGGGACAGGGGGTGGCCGGGGAGCTGTTTTTT. Translating gives CASSSPGQGVAGELFF.